At least ten counts were recorded for the clone carrying this T cell receptor beta chain. Trimming stripped 0 bases from V and 3 bases from J, with 14 bases between. In germline, CDR1 is DFQATT, CDR2 SNEGSKA (reference sequence). The CDR3 extends over 15 amino acids. The sample comes from a study of T cells in Graves' hyperthyroidism and ophthalmopathy. RNA transcripts yielded amplified TCR beta CDR3 regions. A set of HTBI primers served as the primers for a first-round RT-PCR of the TCR CDR3. TCRdb ran MiXCR on the multiplex PCR reads and lists one entry per CDR3 protein. Here the sample spans 300,000 to 500,000 distinct CDR3 sequences, about 15% being singletons.

The chain uses TRBV20-1 and TRBJ1-2; the D gene is possibly TRBD1 (5 bases). This receptor was taken from a woman aged 25 to 39 with Graves' hyperthyroidism. The sequenced sample was blood. The CDR3 coding sequence is TGCAGTGCTAGAGATGGGGGACGAGGGGACTATGGCTACACCTTC. It is translated as CSARDGGRGDYGYTF.